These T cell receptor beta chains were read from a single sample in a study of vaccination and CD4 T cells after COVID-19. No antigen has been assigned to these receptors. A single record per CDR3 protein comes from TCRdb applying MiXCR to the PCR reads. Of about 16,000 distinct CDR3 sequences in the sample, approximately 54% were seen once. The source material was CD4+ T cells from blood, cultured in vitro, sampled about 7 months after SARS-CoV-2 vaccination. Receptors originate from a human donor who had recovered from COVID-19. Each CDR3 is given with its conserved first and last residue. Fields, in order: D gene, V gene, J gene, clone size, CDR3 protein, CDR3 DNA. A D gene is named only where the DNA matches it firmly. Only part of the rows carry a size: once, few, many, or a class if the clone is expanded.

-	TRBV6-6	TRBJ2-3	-	CASSTTGHSADTQYF	TGTGCCAGCAGTACGACGGGACACTCGGCAGATACGCAGTATTTT
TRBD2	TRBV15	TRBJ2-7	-	CATSRASGGVSGYEQYF	TGTGCCACCAGCAGAGCTTCTGGGGGGGTGAGTGGGTACGAGCAGTACTTC
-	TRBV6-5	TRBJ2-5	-	CASSYSGETQYF	TGTGCCAGCAGTTACAGTGGTGAGACCCAGTACTTC
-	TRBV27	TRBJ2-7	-	CASSLLGRWEQYF	TGTGCCAGCAGTTTATTGGGGAGGTGGGAGCAGTACTTC
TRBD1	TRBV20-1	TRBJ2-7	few	CSANDRGHYEQYF	TGCAGTGCTAATGACAGGGGTCACTACGAGCAGTACTTC
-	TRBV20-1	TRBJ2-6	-	CSAGPAGAGANVLTF	TGCAGTGCCGGCCCGGCAGGGGCTGGGGCCAACGTCCTGACTTTC
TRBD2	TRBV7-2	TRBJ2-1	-	CASSLAGGYNEQFF	TGTGCCAGCAGCTTAGCGGGGGGGTACAATGAGCAGTTCTTC
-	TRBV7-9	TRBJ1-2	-	CASRKDGRNNYGYTF	TGTGCCAGCAGGAAAGATGGACGGAATAACTATGGCTACACCTTC
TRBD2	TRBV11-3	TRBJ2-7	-	CASSYGLAGSYEQYF	TGTGCCAGCAGCTATGGACTAGCGGGTTCCTACGAGCAGTACTTC
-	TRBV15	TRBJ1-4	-	CATSRDRANEKLFF	TGTGCCACCAGCAGAGACAGGGCAAATGAAAAACTGTTTTTT
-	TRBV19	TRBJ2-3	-	CANRQASTDTQYF	TGTGCCAATCGACAGGCCTCCACAGATACGCAGTATTTT
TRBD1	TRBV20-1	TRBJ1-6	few	CSARTGSDSPLHF	TGCAGTGCTAGGACAGGGTCCGATTCTCCCCTCCACTTT
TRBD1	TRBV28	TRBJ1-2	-	CASSSGQGGYGYTF	TGTGCCAGCAGCTCGGGACAGGGGGGCTATGGCTACACCTTC
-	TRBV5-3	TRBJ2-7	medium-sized	CARSLIGGYEQYF	TGTGCCAGAAGCTTGATCGGGGGATACGAGCAGTACTTC
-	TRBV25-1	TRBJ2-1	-	CASSHSGPGYGEQFF	TGTGCCAGCAGCCACTCAGGCCCAGGGTATGGAGAGCAGTTCTTC
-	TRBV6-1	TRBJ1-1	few	CASTQSWGLNTEAFF	TGTGCCAGCACCCAGTCGTGGGGCTTGAACACTGAAGCTTTCTTT